These 11 T cell receptor beta chains came from one sample sequenced in a study of blood T cell repertoires in COVID-19. This table comes from immunoSEQ multiplex PCR, and its TCRdb copy is limited to in-frame clones, with some not included. The sample comprises roughly 60,000 clones, roughly 82% of which are singletons, and about 6% rests with the top ten. The source material was peripheral blood. These TCRs come from a woman aged 55-69 years with acute or convalescent COVID-19.

The J gene is TRBJ1-2, the V gene TRBV27, with TRBD1 matching 7 bases. Germline values: CDR1 MNHEY, CDR2 SMNVEV (reference sequence). The CDR3 length is 16 residues. V gave up 4 bases and J gave up 0 bases; unmatched junction bases: 8. CDR3 in amino acids: CASSYLHGTANYGYTF. In DNA form, the CDR3 reads TGTGCCAGCAGTTATCTCCACGGGACAGCTAACTATGGCTACACCTTC.

The chain joins TRBV28 to TRBJ2-7; D is ambiguous. Germline assignment: CDR1 MDHEN and CDR2 SYDVKM. CDR3 length equals 12 residues. Deletions cut 2 bases from V and 4 bases from J, with 6 bases between. CDR3 loop: CASSLQAYEQYF. Written as DNA, the CDR3 is TGTGCCAGCAGTTTACAGGCTTACGAGCAGTACTTC.

This clone was recorded only once. This chain uses TRBV3-1 (or the pseudogene TRBV3-2) with TRBJ2-7, with 10 positions matching TRBD2. Germline trimming cut 4 bases from V and 0 bases from J; bases unmatched to any gene: 9. Germline CDR1 LGHDT, CDR2 YNNKEL (reference sequence). The CDR3 is made up of 17 amino acids. Here the CDR3 DNA reads TGTGCCAGCAGCCTGGGGCTAGCGGGGGCCAGCTCCTACGAGCAGTACTTC. This encodes CASSLGLAGASSYEQYF.

The CDR3: CASSLGGGLGYGYTF. The CDR3 bases are TGCGCCAGCAGCTTGGGAGGGGGCTTAGGCTATGGCTACACCTTC. The rearrangement uses TRBV5-1 and TRBJ1-2; TRBD1 agrees at 7 bases. The junction had 6 bases not matched to a gene; V was cut back by 0 bases and J by 4 bases. Germline loops: CDR1 SGHRS, CDR2 YFSETQ. The CDR3 has 15 residues.

The chain is built from TRBV6-5 and TRBJ1-3; D unresolved. V lost 8 bases, J lost 0 bases, and 14 bases lay in between. The CDR3 spans 15 residues. Germline loops: CDR1 MNHEY, CDR2 SVGAGI. CDR3 bases: TGTGCCAGCCCCCCAGACTCCTTCTCTGGAAACACCATATATTTT. Encoded protein: CASPPDSFSGNTIYF.

This chain links TRBV4-1 with TRBJ1-1; 9 positions agree with TRBD1. CDR1 and CDR2 (germline): MGHRA, YSYEKL. CDR3 size: 16 residues. The ends lost 4 bases at V and 3 bases at J; junction bases unmatched: 9. The CDR3: CASSPADRGSYTEAFF. The DNA of the CDR3 is TGCGCCAGCAGCCCCGCCGACAGGGGGTCCTACACTGAAGCTTTCTTT.

This clone was detected a few times. This chain connects TRBV6-2 or TRBV6-3 to TRBJ1-2; TRBD1 aligns across 7 bases. Trimming removed 0 bases from V and 2 bases from J; junction bases left unmatched: 9. Germline V gives CDR1 MNHEY, CDR2 SVGEGT. The CDR3 totals 17 residues. The CDR3 spells CASSYSLRSQGNYGYTF. DNA for the CDR3: TGTGCCAGCAGTTACTCCCTACGATCACAGGGGAACTATGGCTACACCTTC.

The genes are TRBV19 and TRBJ1-4; possible D gene TRBD1, 6 bases. CDR3 length: 13 amino acids. Germline-derived CDR1 and CDR2 are LNHDA and SQIVND (reference sequence). The V gene lost 3 bases and the J gene lost 7 bases, with 9 bases spanning the gap. CDR3 DNA sequence: TGTGCCAGTAGTATGGGGGCAGGTGAAAAACTGTTTTTT. Encoded protein: CASSMGAGEKLFF.

The sample holds a few counts of this clone. This rearrangement joins TRBV5-1 to TRBJ2-5, with 7 bases identical to TRBD1. Germline values: CDR1 SGHRS, CDR2 YFSETQ. The CDR3 extends over 17 amino acids. J was trimmed by 1 base and V by 0 bases; bases with no gene match: 9. As DNA, the CDR3 is TGCGCCAGCAGCTTGGGAGGGGTAACAGGGGTCCAAGAGACCCAGTACTTC. Its protein product is CASSLGGVTGVQETQYF.

Only one count was recorded for this clone. The J gene is TRBJ1-5, the V gene TRBV11-1; no firm D call. Trimming removed 3 bases at V and 1 base at J, with 4 bases between. Germline V gene data show CDR1 as SGHAT and CDR2 as FQDESV (reference sequence). The CDR3 is 13 amino acids. The CDR3 DNA reads as TGTGCCAGCAGCTTCCAGAGCAATCAGCCCCAGCATTTT. This gives the protein CASSFQSNQPQHF.

This chain uses TRBV18 with TRBJ2-1; D ambiguous. V was pared by 5 bases and J by 7 bases, with 9 bases between. The CDR3 consists of 12 residues. Germline CDR1 is KGHSH and CDR2 is LQKENI. The DNA for the CDR3 is TGTGCCAGCTCAAGGCTCGGGAATGAGCAGTTCTTC. This codes for CASSRLGNEQFF. Filled out from reference TRBV18 and TRBJ2-1, the complete variable domain reads NAGVMQNPRHLVRRRGQEARLRCSPMKGHSHVYWYRQLPEEGLKFMVYLQKENIIDESGMPKERFSAEFPKEGPSILRIQQVVRGDSAAYFCASSRLGNEQFFGPGTRLTVL.